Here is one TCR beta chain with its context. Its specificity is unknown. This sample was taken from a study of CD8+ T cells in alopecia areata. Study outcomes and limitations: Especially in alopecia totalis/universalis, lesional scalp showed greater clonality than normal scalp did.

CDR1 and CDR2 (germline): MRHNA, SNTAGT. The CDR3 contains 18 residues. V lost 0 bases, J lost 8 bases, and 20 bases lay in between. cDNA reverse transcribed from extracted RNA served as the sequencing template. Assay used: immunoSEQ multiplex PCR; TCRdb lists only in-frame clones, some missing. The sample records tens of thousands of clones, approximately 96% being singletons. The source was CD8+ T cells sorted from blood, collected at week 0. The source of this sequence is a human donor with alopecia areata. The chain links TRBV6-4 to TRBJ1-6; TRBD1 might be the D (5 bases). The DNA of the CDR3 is TGTGCCAGCAGTGACTCAACGGGACTCCCTTCGATGGATTCACCCCTCCACTTT. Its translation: CASSDSTGLPSMDSPLHF.